The rows below give T cell receptor beta chains drawn from one sample of a study of T cell clonotyping in hematopoietic cell transplantation. The method was immunoSEQ multiplex PCR; TCRdb's version includes in-frame clones alone and lacks a portion of them. The repertoire includes some 8,800 clones, 85% to 90% of them detected once, and more than 4% sits in the top ten. The specimen was peripheral blood mononuclear cells, collected at the time of graft-versus-host disease after allogeneic stem cell transplant. These receptors were obtained from a male patient aged 60 to 75 who had an allogeneic stem cell transplant from a related donor, so the T cells may come from the graft donor. Some clones in this sample may be carry-over from other donors' samples. Both conserved end residues are part of each CDR3. The order of the fields is J gene, clone size, V gene, CDR3 length, D gene, CDR3 DNA, CDR3 protein. D genes are given only for firm matches. Clone sizes are given selectively: once, few, many, or a class where the clone is expanded.

TRBJ2-2 - TRBV4-1 16 TRBD2 TGCGCCAGCAGCCGGGGTAGCGGGGGGAACACCGGGGAGCTGTTTTTT CASSRGSGGNTGELFF
TRBJ2-2 - TRBV4-2 18 TRBD2 TGTGCCAGCAGCCCTTGGGGTAGCGGGGACACGAACACCGGGGAGCTGTTTTTT CASSPWGSGDTNTGELFF
TRBJ2-7 - TRBV21-1 14 - TGTGCCAGCAGCAAGGGACACTTCTCCTACGAGCAGTACTTC CASSKGHFSYEQYF
TRBJ1-1 once TRBV11-3 14 TRBD1 TGTGCCAGCAGCTTAGGCCCAGGGGGCAAAAGGGCTTTCTTT CASSLGPGGKRAFF
TRBJ2-7 - TRBV6-5 14 - TGTGCCAGCAGTTACGGGGGGCAACGAGGCGAGCAGTACTTC CASSYGGQRGEQYF
TRBJ1-2 - TRBV29-1 10 - TGCAGCGTACTTAACTATGGCTACACCTTC CSVLNYGYTF
TRBJ2-7 once TRBV30 12 TRBD2 TGTGCCGGGACTAGCGCAACCTACGAGCAGTACTTC CAGTSATYEQYF
TRBJ2-5 - TRBV18 12 - TGTGCCAGCTCACCGGGAACGGAGACCCAGTACTTC CASSPGTETQYF
TRBJ2-5 - TRBV5-1 15 - TGCGCCAGCAGCCGATGGACCGCAGGTGGAGAGACCCAGTACTTC CASSRWTAGGETQYF
TRBJ1-1 few TRBV19 13 - TGTGCCAGTAGTTTCGGGAGGCACACTGAAGCTTTCTTT CASSFGRHTEAFF
TRBJ1-5 - TRBV28 16 - TGTGCCAGCAGTTTATCGCCATCCTATAGCAATCAGCCCCAGCATTTT CASSLSPSYSNQPQHF
TRBJ2-3 once TRBV11-2 17 - TGTGCCAGCAGCTTAGATGGCGCGGACACCTACACAGATACGCAGTATTTT CASSLDGADTYTDTQYF
TRBJ1-4 - TRBV5-1 14 - TGCGCCAGCAGTACAGGACTAGATAATGAAAAACTGTTTTTT CASSTGLDNEKLFF
TRBJ1-1 - TRBV30 13 - TGTGCCTGGAGTGTAATGGGGAACACTGAAGCTTTCTTT CAWSVMGNTEAFF
TRBJ2-5 once TRBV28 18 TRBD1 TGTGCCAGCAGTCCTATCCTTTACAGGGGGCCAAGTCAAGAGACCCAGTACTTC CASSPILYRGPSQETQYF
TRBJ1-2 - TRBV7-2 15 - TGTGCCAGCAGCTCACCAGGGAGGGCATCAGGGGGCTACACCTTC CASSSPGRASGGYTF
TRBJ1-4 - TRBV7-2 14 - TGTGCCAGCAGCTCGGGACCGGGCGGAGAAAAACTGTTTTTT CASSSGPGGEKLFF
TRBJ1-4 - TRBV15 15 - TGTGCCACCAGCAGAGACTCGGGCCGAGGTGAAAAACTGTTTTTT CATSRDSGRGEKLFF
TRBJ2-3 once TRBV9 17 - TGTGCCAGCAGCGAACTCCTCGGGACGGTCAGCACAGATACGCAGTATTTT CASSELLGTVSTDTQYF
TRBJ1-2 - TRBV7-9 14 TRBD1 TGTGCCAGCAGCCTGACAGGGGGCATTAATGGCTACACCTTC CASSLTGGINGYTF
TRBJ1-3 - TRBV28 14 - TGTGCCACCGTGGACATGAGCTCTCGAAACACCATATATTTT CATVDMSSRNTIYF
TRBJ1-1 - TRBV29-1 12 - TGCAGCGTCCGTCCCATGAACACTGAAGCTTTCTTT CSVRPMNTEAFF
TRBJ2-5 - TRBV28 15 - TGTGCCAGCAGTCAAACCAGGGGAGTCCAAGAGACCCAGTACTTC CASSQTRGVQETQYF
TRBJ2-1 - TRBV7-2 16 TRBD1 TGTGCCAGCAGCTTAGTGGCAGGACAGGGGGCCGGTGAGCAGTTCTTC CASSLVAGQGAGEQFF
TRBJ1-6 - TRBV7-2 14 TRBD1 TGTGCCAGCAGCTTAGGTCAGGGGGACTCACCCCTCCACTTT CASSLGQGDSPLHF
TRBJ1-5 - TRBV9 14 - TGTGCCAGCAGCGTAGGAGGGTCGGGTCAGCCCCAGCATTTT CASSVGGSGQPQHF
TRBJ2-5 - TRBV18 15 - TGTGCCAGCTCACTGACACTCGGAACCCAAGAGACCCAGTACTTC CASSLTLGTQETQYF
TRBJ1-4 once TRBV5-8 14 - TGTGCCAGCAGCACGGGAGCGGTGGGTGAAAAACTGTTTTTT CASSTGAVGEKLFF
TRBJ2-7 - TRBV7-2 12 - TGTGCCAGCAGCCTGAGCTCCTACGAGCAGTACTTC CASSLSSYEQYF
TRBJ2-5 - TRBV28 15 TRBD2 TGTGCCAGCAGCGTGGGGGCTAGCGGGCCAAACCGTCAGTACTTC CASSVGASGPNRQYF
TRBJ2-2 - TRBV6-1 14 - TGTGCCAGCAATGGAGGGGGAAACACCGGGGAGCTGTTTTTT CASNGGGNTGELFF
TRBJ2-7 - TRBV5-1 12 - TGCGCCAGCAGCTTGGCCCGGAACGAGCAGTACTTC CASSLARNEQYF
TRBJ2-1 - TRBV6-1 13 - TGTGCCAGCAGTGAGGTCTTAGGGAATGAGCAGTTCTTC CASSEVLGNEQFF
TRBJ2-7 - TRBV28 13 - TGTGCCAGCAGTCCCCCGGAGAAATACGAGCAGTACTTC CASSPPEKYEQYF
TRBJ1-5 - TRBV28 16 - TGTGCCAGCAGTCCGCAGAACAGGGTTCCCCTTTTGCCCCAGCATTTT CASSPQNRVPLLPQHF
TRBJ2-7 - TRBV9 14 TRBD2 TGTGCCAGCACTTCCGGGACTAGCGGCTACGAGCAGTACTTC CASTSGTSGYEQYF
TRBJ1-4 - TRBV5-4 16 - TGTGCCAGCAGCTTGGGGGGGGTCTTGGCTAATGAAAAACTGTTTTTT CASSLGGVLANEKLFF
TRBJ1-5 - TRBV4-1 17 - TGCGCCAGCAGCCAAGGGGTATTTTTCGATAGCAATCAGCCCCAGCATTTT CASSQGVFFDSNQPQHF
TRBJ2-2 - TRBV9 15 TRBD1 TGTGCCAGCAGCACCGACAGGGTAGCCACCGGGGAGCTGTTTTTT CASSTDRVATGELFF
TRBJ1-2 - TRBV5-6 15 TRBD1 TGTGCCAGCAGCATGGGGGGACAGGGGGAATTTGGCTACACCTTC CASSMGGQGEFGYTF
TRBJ1-1 - TRBV9 15 - TGTGCCAGCAGCGTCGAACAGGCAATGAACACTGAAGCTTTCTTT CASSVEQAMNTEAFF
TRBJ2-1 - TRBV7-3 15 TRBD1 TGTGCCAGCAGCACTGGACAGGGTTACCACAATGAGCAGTTCTTC CASSTGQGYHNEQFF
TRBJ2-7 - TRBV7-9 14 TRBD1 TGTGCCAGCACCGTAGGACAGGGGCCCCACGAGCAGTACTTC CASTVGQGPHEQYF
TRBJ2-7 - TRBV12-5 12 - TGTGCTAGTGGTTCGCGCTCCTACGAGCAGTACTTC CASGSRSYEQYF
TRBJ1-5 - TRBV4-1 18 - TGCGCCAGCAGCCAAGATGCGACGCTTGAGGGACCTAATCAGCCCCAGCATTTT CASSQDATLEGPNQPQHF
TRBJ2-7 - TRBV28 13 - TGTGCCAGCAGCGGACAGAAAACCTACGAGCAGTACTTC CASSGQKTYEQYF
TRBJ2-5 - TRBV5-4 12 - TGTGCCAGCAGCGTTCAGAAAGAGACCCAGTACTTC CASSVQKETQYF
TRBJ2-3 once TRBV7-3 14 TRBD2 TGTGCCAGCAGCCCGACTAGCGGGGGGGAAACGCAGTATTTT CASSPTSGGETQYF